The clone carrying this TCR beta chain is labeled as medium-sized. The data derive from a study of TIL therapy for anti-PD-1-resistant metastatic lung cancer. The CDR3 is made up of 16 amino acids. With 4 bases removed from V and 0 bases from J, the gap between germline ends came to 13 bases. From germline, CDR1 is SNHLY and CDR2 FYNNEI. The time point denotes: pre-treatment sample, taken before nivolumab and TIL therapy. Tumor tissue came from excised metastases, mostly pleural nodules or supraclavicular lymph nodes. This was the immunoSEQ v3 assay. Some clones are missing from TCRdb's copy, which holds only in-frame ones; the method was immunoSEQ multiplex PCR. The sample lists about 10,000 clones, 50% to 65% occurring once.

This specimen was tumor tissue, taken at baseline. This TCR came from a person aged 25 to 85 with non-small cell lung cancer. The genes are TRBV2 and TRBJ1-3; D perhaps matches TRBD1 (6 bases). This chain's CDR3 is CASSGRRGGSGNTIYF. CDR3 sequence (DNA): TGTGCCAGCAGTGGCCGAAGGGGGGGCTCTGGAAACACCATATATTTT.